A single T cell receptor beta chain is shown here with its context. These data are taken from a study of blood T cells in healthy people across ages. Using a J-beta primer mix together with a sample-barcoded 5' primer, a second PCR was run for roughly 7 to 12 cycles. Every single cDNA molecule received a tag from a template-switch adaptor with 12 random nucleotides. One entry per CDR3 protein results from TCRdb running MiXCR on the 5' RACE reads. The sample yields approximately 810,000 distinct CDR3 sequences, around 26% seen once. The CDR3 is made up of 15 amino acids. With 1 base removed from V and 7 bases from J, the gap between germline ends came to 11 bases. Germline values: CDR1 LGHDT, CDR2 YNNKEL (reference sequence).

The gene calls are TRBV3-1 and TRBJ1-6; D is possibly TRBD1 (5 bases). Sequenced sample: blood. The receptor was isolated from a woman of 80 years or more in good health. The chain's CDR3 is CASSQGWGGNSPLHF. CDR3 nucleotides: TGTGCCAGCAGCCAAGGTTGGGGCGGAAATTCACCCCTCCACTTT.